These 7 T cell receptor beta chains share one sample of origin, sequenced in a study of T-cell reconstitution after alpha-beta-depleted transplantation in children. Preparation of the TCRbeta library involved a method that used unique molecular identifiers. TCRdb reanalysed the PCR reads using MiXCR and keeps one entry per CDR3 protein. The sample holds almost 400,000 distinct CDR3 sequences, roughly 20% seen once. The source material was PBMCs from the stem cell graft donor, sampled from the stem cell graft. These receptors all come from a human donor who donated a stem cell graft to a child with acute myeloid leukemia.

The chain combines TRBV20-1 with TRBJ1-5, with D maybe TRBD1 (5 bases). Germline V gene lookup returns CDR1 DFQATT and CDR2 SNEGSKA (reference sequence). This CDR3 spans 13 amino acids. Trimming took 5 bases from V and 3 from J, leaving 11 bases between them. The CDR3 DNA reads TGCAGTGCTGTCCCGGGGCCCAATCAGCCCCAGCATTTT. Translating it yields CSAVPGPNQPQHF.

The V call is TRBV20-1, the J call TRBJ2-3, with TRBD1 identical over 7 bases. This CDR3 is 12 amino acids long. CDR1 is DFQATT, CDR2 SNEGSKA, per germline (reference sequence). Trimming at V came to 3 bases and at J to 6 bases, leaving 3 bases not matched to a gene. CDR3 sequence: CSASRDSDTQYF. CDR3 nucleotide sequence: TGCAGTGCTAGTAGGGACAGCGATACGCAGTATTTT.

This clonotype was detected a few times. The chain is built from TRBV7-3 and TRBJ2-1; possibly TRBD2 for D (5 bases). The germline V gene has CDR1 SGHTA and CDR2 FQGTGA. CDR3 size: 17 residues. Trimming cost V 8 bases and J 2 bases, with 22 bases left between them. Here the CDR3 reads CASSAAGMADTYNEQFF. As DNA, the CDR3 is TGTGCCAGCTCCGCTGCGGGCATGGCGGATACCTACAATGAGCAGTTCTTC. Variable domain in full (rest from reference TRBV7-3 and TRBJ2-1): GAGVSQTPSNKVTEKGKYVELRCDPISGHTALYWYRQSLGQGPEFLIYFQGTGAADDSGLPNDRFFAVRPEGSVSTLKIQRTERGDSAVYLCASSAAGMADTYNEQFFGPGTRLTVL.

This chain connects TRBV28 to TRBJ2-7; 7 bases align to TRBD1. Germline loops: CDR1 MDHEN, CDR2 SYDVKM. The V gene end was trimmed by 8 bases and the J gene end by 2 bases; junction bases not matched to a gene: 6. The CDR3 totals 13 residues. CDR3 region: CASGTGTAYEQYF. Here the CDR3 DNA reads TGTGCCAGCGGAACCGGGACAGCCTACGAGCAGTACTTC.

The chain carries TRBV12-3 or TRBV12-4 and TRBJ2-5, with TRBD1 matching 10 bases. The V and J ends lost 7 bases and 5 bases, in that order; junction bases with no gene match: 7. The length of the CDR3 is 14 residues. The chain's CDR3 is CASTAGQGRETQYF. In DNA form, the CDR3 reads TGTGCCAGCACTGCGGGACAGGGGAGGGAGACCCAGTACTTC.

Comment on this clonotype: Given a much more abundant clone one base away, this may be a read error. The CDR3 carries no conserved terminal phenylalanine or tryptophan, so it likely arises from a read error. The rearrangement links TRBV12-3 or TRBV12-4 to TRBJ2-1; 7 bases map to TRBD1. V was pared by 5 bases and J by 10 bases, with 5 bases of the junction left unmatched. This CDR3 is 12 amino acids long. The CDR3 loop is CASSLTGPEQFL. In DNA form, the CDR3 reads TGTGCCAGCAGTCTGACAGGGCCCGAGCAGTTCCTC.

The table lists this clonotype with many counts. The V gene is TRBV20-1, the J gene TRBJ2-3, with D unresolved. CDR1 is DFQATT and CDR2 is SNEGSKA in the germline V gene (reference sequence). The V and J ends lost 6 bases and 2 bases respectively, with 15 bases between them. The CDR3 extends over 14 amino acids. This CDR3 reads CSADRKVNTDTQYF. The CDR3 coding sequence is TGCAGTGCAGACCGGAAGGTCAACACAGATACGCAGTATTTT.